These 5 T cell receptor beta chains were sequenced from one sample in a study of control samples from healthy donors and cancer patients. The assay was immunoSEQ multiplex PCR, and TCRdb's table has in-frame clones only and misses some. The data hold tens of thousands of clones, with over 90% observed a single time. Input material: PBMCs. The receptors were gathered from a woman aged 50 to 60 with head and neck cancer.

This clone showed up just once. This sequence joins TRBV2 and TRBJ1-1; unclear D gene. Germline V gene data show CDR1 as SNHLY and CDR2 as FYNNEI. The CDR3 is 13 residues long. The CDR3 DNA sequence: TGTGCGAGACTTCAGGCATCGGGTTCTGAAGCTTTCTTT. Translating gives CARLQASGSEAFF.

This rearrangement joins TRBV7-3 to TRBJ2-3, with TRBD2 identical over 14 bases. The CDR3 is 15 amino acids. Per germline, CDR1 SGHTA and CDR2 FQGTGA. V lost 4 bases, J lost 4 bases, and 1 base stayed unmatched. CDR3 in amino acids: CASSSGLAGADTQYF. CDR3 DNA: TGTGCCAGCAGCTCGGGACTAGCGGGAGCAGATACGCAGTATTTT.

The chain combines TRBV4-1 with TRBJ2-1; no reliable D call. CDR1 and CDR2 from the germline V gene are MGHRA and YSYEKL. Trimming shortened V by 1 base and J by 9 bases, and 10 bases separated the two germline ends. This CDR3 has 13 amino acids. This CDR3 is CASSQVEWGEQFF. In nucleotides, the CDR3 is TGCGCCAGCAGCCAAGTGGAGTGGGGTGAGCAGTTCTTC.

The sample holds a few counts of this clone. The V call is TRBV5-1, the J call TRBJ1-4, with D unclear. Germline V gene sequence: CDR1 SGHRS, CDR2 YFSETQ. This CDR3 has 15 amino acids. V was shortened by 4 bases and J by 0 bases, with 10 bases between the two germline ends. The CDR3 is CASSPTFATNEKLFF. The CDR3 DNA reads as TGCGCCAGCAGCCCCACTTTTGCAACTAATGAAAAACTGTTTTTT.

This clone was picked up one time. The rearrangement uses TRBV19 and TRBJ2-1; 10 bases fit TRBD1. The V gene's germline CDR1 is LNHDA and CDR2 SQIVND (reference sequence). Trimming at V came to 7 bases and at J to 0 bases, leaving 3 bases not matched to a gene. CDR3 length: 15 amino acids. The CDR3 reads CASIGTGASYNEQFF. CDR3 in DNA: TGTGCCAGTATAGGGACAGGGGCCTCCTACAATGAGCAGTTCTTC.